Listed below are T cell receptor beta chains from one sample, sequenced in a study of blood T cell repertoires in COVID-19. Profiling relied on immunoSEQ multiplex PCR, and the TCRdb table lists in-frame clones only, not all of them. Altogether about 350,000 clones are present, 88% being singletons, with the ten largest covering over 0.9%. The sequenced sample consisted of PBMCs or T cells enriched from blood (not recorded which). The receptors shown here come from a woman in her twenties or thirties who had been exposed to COVID-19. Each CDR3 is given with its conserved first and last residue. The D gene is left open where the match is weak. Clone size is stated in some rows and not others, as once, few, many or a class when expanded.

j_call: TRBJ2-1; d_call: TRBD2; clone_size: once; v_call: TRBV7-4; cdr3_aa: CASNRPLPGLVDNEQFF; cdr3_nt: TGTGCCAGCAACAGGCCGCTCCCTGGACTAGTAGACAATGAGCAGTTCTTC
j_call: TRBJ2-1; d_call: -; clone_size: -; v_call: TRBV2; cdr3_aa: CASSGVNEQFF; cdr3_nt: TGTGCCAGCAGTGGAGTCAATGAGCAGTTCTTC
j_call: TRBJ1-1; d_call: -; clone_size: -; v_call: TRBV28; cdr3_aa: CASSSTAGEYTEAFF; cdr3_nt: TGTGCCAGCAGTTCCACCGCCGGGGAGTACACTGAAGCTTTCTTT
j_call: TRBJ2-1; d_call: -; clone_size: -; v_call: TRBV24-1; cdr3_aa: CATSDLADEQFF; cdr3_nt: TGTGCCACCAGTGATTTGGCGGATGAGCAGTTCTTC
j_call: TRBJ2-5; d_call: -; clone_size: -; v_call: TRBV5-1; cdr3_aa: CASGGAKQETQYF; cdr3_nt: TGCGCCAGCGGAGGGGCAAAACAAGAGACCCAGTACTTC
j_call: TRBJ1-5; d_call: TRBD1; clone_size: -; v_call: TRBV19; cdr3_aa: CASSIAGGWNQPQHF; cdr3_nt: TGTGCCAGTAGTATAGCAGGGGGATGGAATCAGCCCCAGCATTTT
j_call: TRBJ1-1; d_call: TRBD1; clone_size: -; v_call: TRBV4-2; cdr3_aa: CASSQGTGEAFF; cdr3_nt: TGTGCCAGCAGCCAAGGGACAGGTGAAGCTTTCTTT
j_call: TRBJ2-7; d_call: TRBD1; clone_size: -; v_call: TRBV10-3; cdr3_aa: CAISYTDRVGGSYEQYF; cdr3_nt: TGTGCCATCAGTTACACGGACAGGGTGGGGGGCTCCTACGAGCAGTACTTC
j_call: TRBJ2-7; d_call: -; clone_size: -; v_call: TRBV7-8; cdr3_aa: CASGGRAVEQYF; cdr3_nt: TGTGCCAGCGGAGGGAGAGCTGTGGAGCAGTACTTC
j_call: TRBJ1-4; d_call: TRBD1; clone_size: -; v_call: TRBV28; cdr3_aa: CASSSRDRGEKLFF; cdr3_nt: TGTGCCAGCAGTTCGAGGGACAGGGGCGAAAAACTGTTTTTT
j_call: TRBJ1-1; d_call: -; clone_size: -; v_call: TRBV2; cdr3_aa: CASSGREAFF; cdr3_nt: TGTGCCAGCAGTGGTCGTGAAGCTTTCTTT
j_call: TRBJ2-7; d_call: TRBD1; clone_size: -; v_call: TRBV28; cdr3_aa: CASSLRQGSYEQYF; cdr3_nt: TGTGCCAGCAGTTTGAGACAGGGAAGCTACGAGCAGTACTTC
j_call: TRBJ2-7; d_call: TRBD2; clone_size: -; v_call: TRBV7-6; cdr3_aa: CASSLGASGTSYEQYF; cdr3_nt: TGTGCCAGCAGCTTAGGGGCTAGCGGGACCTCCTACGAGCAGTACTTC
j_call: TRBJ2-1; d_call: TRBD1; clone_size: -; v_call: TRBV18; cdr3_aa: CASSPPGQVNNEQFF; cdr3_nt: TGTGCCAGCTCACCACCTGGACAGGTTAATAATGAGCAGTTCTTC
j_call: TRBJ1-2; d_call: TRBD1; clone_size: -; v_call: TRBV30; cdr3_aa: CAWGQGVSYYGYTF; cdr3_nt: TGTGCCTGGGGACAGGGGGTGTCGTACTATGGCTACACCTTC
j_call: TRBJ2-6; d_call: -; clone_size: -; v_call: TRBV30; cdr3_aa: CGRAVGGANVLTF; cdr3_nt: TGTGGGAGGGCGGTGGGTGGGGCCAACGTCCTGACTTTC
j_call: TRBJ2-7; d_call: -; clone_size: -; v_call: TRBV7-2; cdr3_aa: CASSSSSYEQYF; cdr3_nt: TGTGCCAGCAGCTCCTCCTCCTACGAGCAGTACTTC
j_call: TRBJ2-3; d_call: -; clone_size: -; v_call: TRBV4-2; cdr3_aa: CASSRHHEKGTSTDTQYF; cdr3_nt: TGTGCCAGCAGCCGACACCACGAAAAAGGGACTAGCACAGATACGCAGTATTTT
j_call: TRBJ1-1; d_call: -; clone_size: -; v_call: TRBV19; cdr3_aa: CASSATGRNTEAFF; cdr3_nt: TGTGCCAGTAGTGCTACAGGTCGGAACACTGAAGCTTTCTTT
j_call: TRBJ2-5; d_call: TRBD2; clone_size: -; v_call: TRBV24-1; cdr3_aa: CATSDSGTSSRGTQYF; cdr3_nt: TGTGCCACCAGTGATTCTGGGACTAGCAGCCGTGGGACCCAGTACTTC
j_call: TRBJ1-5; d_call: -; clone_size: few; v_call: TRBV6-2/TRBV6-3; cdr3_aa: CASSYSAPQPQHF; cdr3_nt: TGTGCCAGCAGTTACTCGGCCCCGCAGCCCCAGCATTTT
j_call: TRBJ1-1; d_call: -; clone_size: -; v_call: TRBV5-1; cdr3_aa: CASSSSGFNTEAFF; cdr3_nt: TGCGCCAGCAGCTCGTCAGGGTTTAACACTGAAGCTTTCTTT
j_call: TRBJ2-1; d_call: -; clone_size: -; v_call: TRBV10-2; cdr3_aa: CASSDQGYSYNEQFF; cdr3_nt: TGCGCCAGCAGTGACCAGGGGTATTCCTACAATGAGCAGTTCTTC
j_call: TRBJ1-2; d_call: -; clone_size: -; v_call: TRBV5-3; cdr3_aa: CARSLMRSRDYTF; cdr3_nt: TGTGCCAGAAGCTTGATGAGAAGCCGGGACTACACCTTC